One and the same sample provided the 8 T cell receptor beta chains below, sequenced in a study of blood T cells in healthy people across ages. PCR was performed a second time for about 6 to 12 cycles using a sample-barcoded 5' primer and a J-beta primer mix. TCRdb reprocessed the 5' RACE reads with MiXCR, giving one entry per CDR3 protein. The sample has hundreds of thousands of distinct CDR3 sequences; approximately 21% are singletons. The specimen was blood. The receptors originated from a man in his 70s in good health.

There are a few counts of this clonotype. One end of the junction varies from germline; a read error may be responsible. J is TRBJ1-1 and V is TRBV3-1, with D uncertain. Per germline, CDR1 LGHDT and CDR2 YNNKEL (reference sequence). The CDR3 consists of 12 residues. CDR3 protein: CTSSQTLGEAFF. The CDR3 coding sequence is TGTACCAGCAGCCAGACCTTGGGTGAAGCTTTCTTT.

There are many counts of this clonotype. This sequence joins TRBV21-1 and TRBJ1-1. TRBV21-1 is marked as a pseudogene. This CDR3 comprises 11 residues. The CDR3 nucleotides read TGTGCCAGCAGCAAGAACACTGAAGCTTTCTTT. It codes for CASSKNTEAFF.

This clonotype was observed a handful of times. The chain couples TRBV3-1 to TRBJ2-7, with 9 bases identical to TRBD1. The CDR3 runs to 16 residues. V lost 0 bases and J lost 5; bases outside the gene matches: 8. The germline V gene has CDR1 LGHDT and CDR2 YNNKEL (reference sequence). The CDR3 DNA reads as TGTGCCAGCAGCCAAGATAGAAAACAGGGGGCCCACGAGCAGTACTTC. Its translation: CASSQDRKQGAHEQYF.

The V gene is TRBV5-5, the J gene TRBJ2-3, with a tentative D call TRBD2 (5 bases). The germline V and J ends were trimmed by 1 base and 2 bases, with 11 bases remaining between them. The CDR3 has 15 amino acids. Germline V gene lookup returns CDR1 SGHKS and CDR2 YYEKEE (reference sequence). The chain's CDR3 is CASSLQAVTTDTQYF. The CDR3 region has the DNA TGTGCCAGCAGCTTGCAAGCGGTCACCACAGATACGCAGTATTTT.

J is TRBJ2-1 and V is TRBV7-2; 10 nucleotides agree with TRBD2. This CDR3 has 17 amino acids. Germline V gene data show CDR1 as SGHTA and CDR2 as FQGNSA. After removal of 5 bases from V and 2 bases from J, the junction contained 9 bases not matched to a gene. The CDR3 reads CASSTAVAGGTYNEQFF. In DNA form, the CDR3 reads TGTGCCAGCAGCACGGCTGTAGCGGGGGGAACCTACAATGAGCAGTTCTTC. Drawing the rest from reference TRBV7-2 and TRBJ2-1, the complete variable domain is GAGVSQSPSNKVTEKGKDVELRCDPISGHTALYWYRQSLGQGLEFLIYFQGNSAPDKSGLPSDRFSAERTGGSVSTLTIQRTQQEDSAVYLCASSTAVAGGTYNEQFFGPGTRLTVL.

This chain links TRBV6-5 with TRBJ2-7, with a tentative D call TRBD1 (5 bases). Trimming took 0 bases from V and 4 from J, leaving 13 bases between them. Germline lookup yields CDR1 MNHEY and CDR2 SVGAGI. CDR3 size: 15 residues. This CDR3 is CASSYSVRVIYEQYF. DNA of the CDR3: TGTGCCAGCAGTTACTCGGTCAGGGTGATTTACGAGCAGTACTTC.

This chain joins TRBV3-1 and TRBJ2-7; D is tentatively TRBD1 or TRBD2 (6 bases each). CDR3 length: 15 residues. Per germline, CDR1 LGHDT and CDR2 YNNKEL (reference sequence). The V gene lost 4 bases and the J gene lost 0 bases, with 13 bases spanning the gap. CDR3 amino acids: CASSLQGRNSYEQYF. The CDR3 nucleotides are TGTGCCAGCAGCCTTCAGGGGAGGAACTCCTACGAGCAGTACTTC.

The chain is built from TRBV7-9 and TRBJ1-2, with D possibly matching TRBD1 (5 bases). The CDR3 is 14 amino acids. Between the trimmed V and J ends, which lost 4 bases and 2 bases, there was a span of 11 bases. Germline CDR1 is SEHNR and CDR2 is FQNEAQ (reference sequence). CDR3 in amino acids: CASSSKAGNYGYTF. CDR3 bases: TGTGCCAGCAGCTCGAAAGCAGGGAACTATGGCTACACCTTC. Drawing the rest from reference TRBV7-9 and TRBJ1-2, the complete variable domain is DTGVSQNPRHKITKRGQNVTFRCDPISEHNRLYWYRQTLGQGPEFLTYFQNEAQLEKSRLLSDRFSAERPKGSFSTLEIQRTEQGDSAMYLCASSSKAGNYGYTFGSGTRLTVV.